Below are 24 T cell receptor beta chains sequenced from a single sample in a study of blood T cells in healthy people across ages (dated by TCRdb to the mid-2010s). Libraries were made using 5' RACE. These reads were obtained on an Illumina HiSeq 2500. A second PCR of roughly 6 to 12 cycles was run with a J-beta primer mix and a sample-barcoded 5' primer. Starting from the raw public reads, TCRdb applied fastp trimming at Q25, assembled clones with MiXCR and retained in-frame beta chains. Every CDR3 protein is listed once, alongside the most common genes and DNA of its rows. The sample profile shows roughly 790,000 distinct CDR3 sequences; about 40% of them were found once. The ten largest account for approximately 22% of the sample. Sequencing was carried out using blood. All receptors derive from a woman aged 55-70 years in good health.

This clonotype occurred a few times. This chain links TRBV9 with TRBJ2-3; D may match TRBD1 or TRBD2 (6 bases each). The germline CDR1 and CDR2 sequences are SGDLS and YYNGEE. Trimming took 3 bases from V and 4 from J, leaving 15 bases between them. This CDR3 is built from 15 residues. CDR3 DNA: TGTGCCAGCAGCGCACTAGCAGGGGCGCCAGATACGCAGTATTTT. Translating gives CASSALAGAPDTQYF.

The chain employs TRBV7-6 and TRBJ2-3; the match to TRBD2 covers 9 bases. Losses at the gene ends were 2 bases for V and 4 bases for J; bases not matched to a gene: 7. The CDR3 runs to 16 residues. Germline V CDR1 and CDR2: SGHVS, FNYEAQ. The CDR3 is CASSLFGAGGPDTQYF. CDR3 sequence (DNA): TGTGCCAGCAGCTTATTTGGGGCGGGGGGGCCAGATACGCAGTATTTT.

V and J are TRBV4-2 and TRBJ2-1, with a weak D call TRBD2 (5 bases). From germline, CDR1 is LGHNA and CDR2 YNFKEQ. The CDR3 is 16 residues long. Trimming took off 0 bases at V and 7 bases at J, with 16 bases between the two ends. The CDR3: CASSQDVGSGSNEQFF. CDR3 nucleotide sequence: TGTGCCAGCAGCCAAGACGTAGGTTCGGGAAGTAATGAGCAGTTCTTC.

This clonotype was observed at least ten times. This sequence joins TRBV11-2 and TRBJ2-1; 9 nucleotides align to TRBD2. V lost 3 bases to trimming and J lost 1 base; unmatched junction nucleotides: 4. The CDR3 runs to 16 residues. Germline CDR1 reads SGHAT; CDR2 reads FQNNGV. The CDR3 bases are TGTGCCAGCAGCTTTAGCGGGGGTGGGTCCTACAATGAGCAGTTCTTC. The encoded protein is CASSFSGGGSYNEQFF.

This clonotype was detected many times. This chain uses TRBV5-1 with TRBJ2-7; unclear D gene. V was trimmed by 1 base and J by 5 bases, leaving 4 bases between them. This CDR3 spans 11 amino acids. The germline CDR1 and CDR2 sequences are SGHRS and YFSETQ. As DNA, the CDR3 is TGCGCCAGCAGCTTGTCCCACGAGCAGTACTTC. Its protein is CASSLSHEQYF. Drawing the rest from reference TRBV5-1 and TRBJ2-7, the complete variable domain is KAGVTQTPRYLIKTRGQQVTLSCSPISGHRSVSWYQQTPGQGLQFLFEYFSETQRNKGNFPGRFSGRQFSNSRSEMNVSTLELGDSALYLCASSLSHEQYFGPGTRLTVT.

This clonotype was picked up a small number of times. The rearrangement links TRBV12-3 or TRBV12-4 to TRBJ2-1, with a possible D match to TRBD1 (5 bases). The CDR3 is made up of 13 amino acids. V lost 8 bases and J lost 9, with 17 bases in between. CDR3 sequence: CASGSTRTPEQFF. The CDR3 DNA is TGTGCCAGCGGCTCTACCCGGACACCTGAGCAGTTCTTC.

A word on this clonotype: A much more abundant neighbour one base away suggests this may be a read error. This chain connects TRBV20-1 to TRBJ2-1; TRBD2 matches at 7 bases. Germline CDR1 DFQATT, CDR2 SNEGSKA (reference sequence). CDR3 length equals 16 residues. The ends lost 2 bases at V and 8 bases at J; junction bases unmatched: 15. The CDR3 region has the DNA TGCAGTGCTAGACCCGGGACTATCCCTTTATGGGATGAGCAGTTCTTC. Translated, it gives CSARPGTIPLWDEQFF.

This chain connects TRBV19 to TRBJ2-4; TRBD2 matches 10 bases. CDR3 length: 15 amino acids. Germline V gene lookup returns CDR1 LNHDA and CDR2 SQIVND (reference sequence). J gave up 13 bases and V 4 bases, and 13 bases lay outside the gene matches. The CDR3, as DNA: TGTGCCAGTAGTAAGGCTAGCGGGAGTGATAGAGAGCAGTACTTC. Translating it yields CASSKASGSDREQYF.

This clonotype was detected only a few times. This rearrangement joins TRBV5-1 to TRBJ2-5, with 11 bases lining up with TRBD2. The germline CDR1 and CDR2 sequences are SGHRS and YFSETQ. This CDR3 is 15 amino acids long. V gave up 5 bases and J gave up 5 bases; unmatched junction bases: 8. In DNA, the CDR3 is TGCGCCAGCAGTTTAACTAGCGGGGGTGGTGAGACCCAGTACTTC. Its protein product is CASSLTSGGGETQYF. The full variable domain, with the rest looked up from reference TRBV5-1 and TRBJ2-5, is KAGVTQTPRYLIKTRGQQVTLSCSPISGHRSVSWYQQTPGQGLQFLFEYFSETQRNKGNFPGRFSGRQFSNSRSEMNVSTLELGDSALYLCASSLTSGGGETQYFGPGTRLLVL.

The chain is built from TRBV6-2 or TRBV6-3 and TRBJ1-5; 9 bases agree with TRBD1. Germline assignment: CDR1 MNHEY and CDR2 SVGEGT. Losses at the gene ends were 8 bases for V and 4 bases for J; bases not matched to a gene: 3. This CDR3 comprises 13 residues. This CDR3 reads CASRDRANQPQHF. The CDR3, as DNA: TGTGCCAGCCGGGACAGGGCTAATCAGCCCCAGCATTTT.

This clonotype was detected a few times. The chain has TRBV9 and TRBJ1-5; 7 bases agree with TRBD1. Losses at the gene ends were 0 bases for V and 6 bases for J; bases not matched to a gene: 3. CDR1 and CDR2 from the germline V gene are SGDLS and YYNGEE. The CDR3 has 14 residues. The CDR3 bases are TGTGCCAGCAGCGTAGAGGGGGCCGGTCAGCCCCAGCATTTT. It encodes CASSVEGAGQPQHF.

The CDR3 coding sequence is TGCAGTGCTTTGCCCGGTACCCTGGGGGGTAGCAATCAGCCCCAGCATTTT. Protein product: CSALPGTLGGSNQPQHF. The chain is built from TRBV20-1 and TRBJ1-5; tentative D call: TRBD1 (5 bases). Germline V CDR1 and CDR2: DFQATT, SNEGSKA (reference sequence). This CDR3 contains 17 residues. Deletions cut 5 bases from V and 0 bases from J, with 20 bases between.

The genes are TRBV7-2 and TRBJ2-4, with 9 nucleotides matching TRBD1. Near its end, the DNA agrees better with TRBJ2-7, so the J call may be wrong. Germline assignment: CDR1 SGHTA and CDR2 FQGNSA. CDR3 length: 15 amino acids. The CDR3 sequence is CASSSGQGPFYEQYF. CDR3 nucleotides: TGTGCCAGCAGCTCCGGACAGGGGCCCTTCTACGAGCAGTACTTC.

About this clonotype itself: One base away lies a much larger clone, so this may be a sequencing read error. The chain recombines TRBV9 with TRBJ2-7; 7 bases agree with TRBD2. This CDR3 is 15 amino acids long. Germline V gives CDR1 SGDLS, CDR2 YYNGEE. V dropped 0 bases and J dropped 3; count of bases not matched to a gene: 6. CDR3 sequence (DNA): TGTGCCAGCAGCGTAGAGGCGGGGGAGCACTACGAGCAGTACTTC. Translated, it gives CASSVEAGEHYEQYF.

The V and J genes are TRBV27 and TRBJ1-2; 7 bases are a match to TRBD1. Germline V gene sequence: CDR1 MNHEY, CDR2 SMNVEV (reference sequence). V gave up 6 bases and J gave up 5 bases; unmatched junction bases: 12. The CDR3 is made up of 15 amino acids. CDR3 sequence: CASRFLQGSEYGYTF. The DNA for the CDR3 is TGTGCCAGCAGATTCCTACAGGGGTCCGAGTATGGCTACACCTTC.

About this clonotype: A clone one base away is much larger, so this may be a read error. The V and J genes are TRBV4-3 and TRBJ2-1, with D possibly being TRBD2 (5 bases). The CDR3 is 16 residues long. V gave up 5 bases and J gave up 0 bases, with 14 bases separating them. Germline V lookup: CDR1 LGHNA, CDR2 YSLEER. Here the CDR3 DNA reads TGCGCCAGCAGCAGACGAGCGGAGGTCTCCTACAATGAGCAGTTCTTC. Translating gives CASSRRAEVSYNEQFF.

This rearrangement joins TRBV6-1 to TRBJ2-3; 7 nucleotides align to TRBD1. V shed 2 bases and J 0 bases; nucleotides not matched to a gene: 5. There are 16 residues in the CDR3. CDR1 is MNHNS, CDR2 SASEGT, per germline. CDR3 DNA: TGTGCCAGCAGTGAACAGCGGACAGGAAGCACAGATACGCAGTATTTT. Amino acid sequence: CASSEQRTGSTDTQYF.

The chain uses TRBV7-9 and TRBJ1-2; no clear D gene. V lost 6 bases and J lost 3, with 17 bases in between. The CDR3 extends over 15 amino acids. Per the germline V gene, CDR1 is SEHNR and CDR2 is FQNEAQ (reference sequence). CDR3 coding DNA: TGTGCCAGCAGTTCCAACATCAGGCCCCACTATGGCTACACCTTC. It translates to CASSSNIRPHYGYTF. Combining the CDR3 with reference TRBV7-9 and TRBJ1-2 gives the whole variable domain DTGVSQNPRHKITKRGQNVTFRCDPISEHNRLYWYRQTLGQGPEFLTYFQNEAQLEKSRLLSDRFSAERPKGSFSTLEIQRTEQGDSAMYLCASSSNIRPHYGYTFGSGTRLTVV.

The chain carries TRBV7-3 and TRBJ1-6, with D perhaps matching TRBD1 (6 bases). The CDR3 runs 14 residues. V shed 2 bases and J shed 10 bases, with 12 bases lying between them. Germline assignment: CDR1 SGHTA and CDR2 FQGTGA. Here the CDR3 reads CASSLSGADSPLHF. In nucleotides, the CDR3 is TGTGCCAGCAGCTTATCAGGGGCGGACTCACCCCTCCACTTT.

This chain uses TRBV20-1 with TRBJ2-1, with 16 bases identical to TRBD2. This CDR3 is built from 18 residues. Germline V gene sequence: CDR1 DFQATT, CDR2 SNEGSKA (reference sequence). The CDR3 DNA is TGCACCCCTGCTAGTGCGGGACTAGCGGGGGGGAATTACAATGAGCAGTTCTTC. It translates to CTPASAGLAGGNYNEQFF.

The CDR3 sequence is CSVMGQQGRAQYF. The CDR3 DNA reads TGCAGCGTGATGGGACAGCAGGGTAGGGCCCAGTACTTC. The V and J genes are TRBV29-1 and TRBJ2-7; 7 bases line up with TRBD1. CDR3 length: 13 amino acids. V gave up 6 bases and J gave up 10 bases; unmatched junction bases: 15. The germline V gene has CDR1 SQVTM and CDR2 ANQGSEA.

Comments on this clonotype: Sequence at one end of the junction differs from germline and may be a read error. In DNA form, the CDR3 reads TGCGGTGCTATTAGCGGGGGAACCTACGAGCAGTACTTC. Encoded protein: CGAISGGTYEQYF. This sequence joins TRBV20-1 and TRBJ2-5; 9 nucleotides match TRBD2. The DNA end is more similar to TRBJ2-7, so the J call may be wrong. Germline-derived CDR1 and CDR2 are DFQATT and SNEGSKA (reference sequence). This CDR3 has 13 amino acids.

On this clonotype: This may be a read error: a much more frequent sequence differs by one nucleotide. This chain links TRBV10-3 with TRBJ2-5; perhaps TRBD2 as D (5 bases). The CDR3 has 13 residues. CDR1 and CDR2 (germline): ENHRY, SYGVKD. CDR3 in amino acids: CATSEGRQETQYF. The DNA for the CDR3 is TGTGCCACCAGTGAGGGCAGACAAGAGACCCAGTACTTC.

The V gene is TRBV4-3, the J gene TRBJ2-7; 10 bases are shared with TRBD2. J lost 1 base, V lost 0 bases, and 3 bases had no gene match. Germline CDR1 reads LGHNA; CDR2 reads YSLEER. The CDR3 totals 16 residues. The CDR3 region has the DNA TGCGCCAGCAGCCAAGAGCTAGCGGGAGTTTCCTACGAGCAGTACTTC. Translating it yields CASSQELAGVSYEQYF.